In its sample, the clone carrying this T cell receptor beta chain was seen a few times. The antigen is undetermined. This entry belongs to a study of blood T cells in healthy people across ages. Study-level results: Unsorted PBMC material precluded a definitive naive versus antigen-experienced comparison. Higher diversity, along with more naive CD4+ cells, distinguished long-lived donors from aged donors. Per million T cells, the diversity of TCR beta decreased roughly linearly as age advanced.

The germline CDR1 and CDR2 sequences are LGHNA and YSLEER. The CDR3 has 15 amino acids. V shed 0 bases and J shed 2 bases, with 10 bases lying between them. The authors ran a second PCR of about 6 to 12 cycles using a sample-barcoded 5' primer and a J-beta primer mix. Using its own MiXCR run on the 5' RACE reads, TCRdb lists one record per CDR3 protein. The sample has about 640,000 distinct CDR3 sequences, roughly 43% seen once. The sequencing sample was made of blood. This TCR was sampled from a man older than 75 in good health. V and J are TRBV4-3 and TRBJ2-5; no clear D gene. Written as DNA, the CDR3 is TGCGCCAGCAGCCAAGAAGGCCTGACACAAGAGACCCAGTACTTC. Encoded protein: CASSQEGLTQETQYF.